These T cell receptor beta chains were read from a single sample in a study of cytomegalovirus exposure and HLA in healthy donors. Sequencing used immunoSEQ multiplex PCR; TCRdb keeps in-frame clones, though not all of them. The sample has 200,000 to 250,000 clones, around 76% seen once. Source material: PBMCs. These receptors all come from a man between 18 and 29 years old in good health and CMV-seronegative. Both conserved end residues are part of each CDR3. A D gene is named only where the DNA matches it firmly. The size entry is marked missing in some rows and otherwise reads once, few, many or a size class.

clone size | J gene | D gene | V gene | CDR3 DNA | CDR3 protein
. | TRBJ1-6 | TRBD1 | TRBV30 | TGTGCCTGGAGTGTAGAGGGGGCTAATTCACCCCTCCACTTT | CAWSVEGANSPLHF
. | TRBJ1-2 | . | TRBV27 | TGTGCCAGCAGTTTAACAGGGATCTTACGCTATGGCTACACCTTC | CASSLTGILRYGYTF
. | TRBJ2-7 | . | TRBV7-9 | TGTGCCAGCAGCCCCACGTCCGGCGAGCAGTACTTC | CASSPTSGEQYF
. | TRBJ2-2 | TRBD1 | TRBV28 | TGTGCCAGCAGTCCAACCCCGGGACAGAGGTCGATTTACACCGGGGAGCTGTTTTTT | CASSPTPGQRSIYTGELFF
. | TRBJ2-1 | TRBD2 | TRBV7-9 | TGTGCCAGCACCACCCCACTAGCGGGAGGATGGGGTGAGCAGTTCTTC | CASTTPLAGGWGEQFF
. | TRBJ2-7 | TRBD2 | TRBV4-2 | TGTGCCAGCACCGATCCTCTGACTAGCGCTCACTACGAGCAGTACTTC | CASTDPLTSAHYEQYF
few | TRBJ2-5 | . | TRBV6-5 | TGTGCCAGCAGTTACCAGGGTGATTTAGAGACCCAGTACTTC | CASSYQGDLETQYF
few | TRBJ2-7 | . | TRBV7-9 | TGTTCCAGCAGCCAGAATTACGAGCAGTACTTC | CSSSQNYEQYF
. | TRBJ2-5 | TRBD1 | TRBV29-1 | TGCAGCGTTAGCACCCCGGGACAGGGCGATGAGGTGCAGTACTTC | CSVSTPGQGDEVQYF
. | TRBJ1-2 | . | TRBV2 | TGTGCCAGCCGATGGCGGAACTATGGCTACACCTTC | CASRWRNYGYTF
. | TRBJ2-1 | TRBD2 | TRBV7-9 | TGTGCCAGCAGCCGTAGCGGGAGCGTAAGTGATGAGCAGTTCTTC | CASSRSGSVSDEQFF
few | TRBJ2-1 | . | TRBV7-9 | TGTGCCAGCAGCTTAGGGTCAAGGAGCGATGAGCAGTTCTTC | CASSLGSRSDEQFF
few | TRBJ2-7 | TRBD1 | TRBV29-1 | TGCAGCACCAGGACAGGGGACACCTACGAGCAGTACTTC | CSTRTGDTYEQYF
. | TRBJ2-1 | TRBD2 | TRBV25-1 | TGTGCCAGCAGTGTGGGCGGGAGCTACAATGAGCAGTTCTTC | CASSVGGSYNEQFF
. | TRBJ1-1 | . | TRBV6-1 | TGTGCCAGCAGTGAAGAGGGGAGCAGGGGCCCAGCCTTCTTT | CASSEEGSRGPAFF
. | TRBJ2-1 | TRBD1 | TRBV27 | TGTGCCAGCAAGGGACAGTACTACAATGAGCAGTTCTTC | CASKGQYYNEQFF
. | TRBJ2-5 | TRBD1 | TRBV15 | TGTGCCACCAGCAGAGATAGGACAGGGGAGTACTTC | CATSRDRTGEYF
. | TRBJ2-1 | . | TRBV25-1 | TGTGCCAGCAGTGAATTACGGTCGAATGAGCAGTTCTTC | CASSELRSNEQFF
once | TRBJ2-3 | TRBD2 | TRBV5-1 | TGCGCCAGCAGCTTGGTCTCTAGCGGGAGGGCTTTTGATACGCAGTATTTT | CASSLVSSGRAFDTQYF
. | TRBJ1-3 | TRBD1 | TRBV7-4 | TGTGCCAGCAGCTTAGACAGGGGGTATGGAAACACCATATATTTT | CASSLDRGYGNTIYF
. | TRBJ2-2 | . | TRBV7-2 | TGTGCCAGCAGCCGAGGAGGGGTAGCCGGGGAGCTGTTTTTT | CASSRGGVAGELFF
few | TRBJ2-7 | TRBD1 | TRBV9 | TGTGCCAGCAGCGTAGATCCGGGGACAGTCTACGAGCAGTACTTC | CASSVDPGTVYEQYF
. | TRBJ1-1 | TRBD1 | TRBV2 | TGTGCCAGCAGATCAACGACAGGGGGCACTGAAGCTTTCTTT | CASRSTTGGTEAFF
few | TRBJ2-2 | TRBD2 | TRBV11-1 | TGTGCCAGCAGCTGGACTAGTGACACCGGGGAGCTGTTTTTT | CASSWTSDTGELFF
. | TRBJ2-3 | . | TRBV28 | TGTGCCAGCAGCCCTACCACGGATACGCAGTATTTT | CASSPTTDTQYF
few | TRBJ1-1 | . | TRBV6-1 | TGTGCCAGCAGTGAAGCGGGGGCAAACACTGAAGCTTTCTTT | CASSEAGANTEAFF
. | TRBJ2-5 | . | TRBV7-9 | TGTGCCAGCAGCCGCTTTCAGGGTGGGGAGACCCAGTACTTC | CASSRFQGGETQYF
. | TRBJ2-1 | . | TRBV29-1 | TGCAGCGATCTCCCCCGGGTAGGCAATGAGCAGTTCTTC | CSDLPRVGNEQFF
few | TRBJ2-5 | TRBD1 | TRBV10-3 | TGTGCCATCAGTGACCCCGGGACAGAAGAGACCCAGTACTTC | CAISDPGTEETQYF
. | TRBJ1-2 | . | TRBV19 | TGTGCCAGCCTCGGCGAGGGGACTCGTAACTATGGCTACACCTTC | CASLGEGTRNYGYTF
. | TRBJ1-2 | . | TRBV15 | TGTGCCACCAGCAGGGGCGGACAGTCAAACTATGGCTACACCTTC | CATSRGGQSNYGYTF
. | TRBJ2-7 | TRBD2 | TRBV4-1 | TGCGCCAGCAGCCGGGGACTAGCGACAACCTACGAGCAGTACTTC | CASSRGLATTYEQYF
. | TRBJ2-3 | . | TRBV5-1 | TGCGCCAGCAGCGAGGGACCAGGGGGCACAGATACGCAGTATTTT | CASSEGPGGTDTQYF
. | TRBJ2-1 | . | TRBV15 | TGTGCCACCAGCAGAGATCTCCGGGGGAAATACAATGAGCAGTTCTTC | CATSRDLRGKYNEQFF
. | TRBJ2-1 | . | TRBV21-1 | TGTGCCAGCAGCAAAGAGGAGCAAACCTCCTCCTACAATGAGCAGTTCTTC | CASSKEEQTSSYNEQFF
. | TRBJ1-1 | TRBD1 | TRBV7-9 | TGTGCCAGCAGCCTTGACAGGGGGCGAGTCACTGAAGCTTTCTTT | CASSLDRGRVTEAFF
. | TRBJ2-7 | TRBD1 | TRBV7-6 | TGTGCCAGCAGCCCACAGCAGGGGGCGTACGAGCAGTACTTC | CASSPQQGAYEQYF
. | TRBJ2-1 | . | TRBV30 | TGTGCCTGGAACCCGGGACTCGGTTCCTACAATGAGCAGTTCTTC | CAWNPGLGSYNEQFF
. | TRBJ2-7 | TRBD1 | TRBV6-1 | TGTGCCAGCACAAGACAGGGCTCCTACGAGCAGTACTTC | CASTRQGSYEQYF
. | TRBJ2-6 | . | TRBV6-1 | TGTGCCAGCAGCTATTATCGCTCTGGGGCCAACGTCCTGACTTTC | CASSYYRSGANVLTF
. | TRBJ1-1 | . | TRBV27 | TGTGCCAGCGGGTCAGGGGTTGTTACTGAAGCTTTCTTT | CASGSGVVTEAFF
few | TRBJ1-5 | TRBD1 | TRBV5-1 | TGCGCCAGCAGCCTGTGGACAGGCCGACAGCCCCAGCATTTT | CASSLWTGRQPQHF
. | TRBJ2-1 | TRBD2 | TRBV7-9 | TGTGCCAGCAGTTTCTATAGGCTAGCGGAACAAAATGAGCAGTTCTTC | CASSFYRLAEQNEQFF
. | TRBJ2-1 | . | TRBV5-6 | TGTGCCAGCAGCAAAAATAGCGCAGAGCAGTTCTTC | CASSKNSAEQFF
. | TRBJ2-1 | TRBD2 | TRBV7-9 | TGTGCCAGCAGCTCTAGGACTAGCTACAATGAGCAGTTCTTC | CASSSRTSYNEQFF
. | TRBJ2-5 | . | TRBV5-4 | TGTGCCAGCAGCCCTGGACTAGAGACCCAGTACTTC | CASSPGLETQYF